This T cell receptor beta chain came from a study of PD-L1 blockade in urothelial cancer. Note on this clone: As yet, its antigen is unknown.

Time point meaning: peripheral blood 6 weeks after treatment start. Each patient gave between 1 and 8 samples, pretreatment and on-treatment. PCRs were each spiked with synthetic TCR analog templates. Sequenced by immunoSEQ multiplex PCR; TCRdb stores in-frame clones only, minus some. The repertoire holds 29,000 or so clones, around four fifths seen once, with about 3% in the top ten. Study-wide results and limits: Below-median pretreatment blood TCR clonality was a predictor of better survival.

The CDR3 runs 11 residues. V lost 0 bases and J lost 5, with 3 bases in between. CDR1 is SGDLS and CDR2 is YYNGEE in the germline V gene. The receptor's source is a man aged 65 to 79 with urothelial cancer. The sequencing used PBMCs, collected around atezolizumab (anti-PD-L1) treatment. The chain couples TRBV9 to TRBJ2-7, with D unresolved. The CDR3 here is CASSVGDEQYF. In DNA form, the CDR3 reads TGTGCCAGCAGCGTAGGCGACGAGCAGTACTTC.